Below, 6 T cell receptor beta chains from the same sample are listed, as sequenced in a study of blood T cell repertoires in COVID-19 (dated by TCRdb to about 2020). Receptor amplification or capture employed the immunoSEQ multiplex PCR assay. TCRdb carries this immuneACCESS record with in-frame sequences only. Its versions omit some clonotypes, under half of them owing to an unresolved V gene in the studies checked, with the rest unexplained. The sample includes about 44,000 clones, with roughly 85% observed a single time. The ten most abundant clones make up about 4% of the sample. Sequencing was performed on peripheral blood. Receptors were obtained from a woman in her 70s with acute or convalescent COVID-19.

The chain joins TRBV7-2 to TRBJ2-1; no clear D gene. V was cut by 0 bases and J by 3 bases, with 9 bases left in between. The CDR3 has 15 amino acids. CDR1 is SGHTA and CDR2 is FQGNSA in the germline V gene. DNA for the CDR3: TGTGCCAGCAGCTTAGCGGGTAGCCTCTACAATGAGCAGTTCTTC. This gives the protein CASSLAGSLYNEQFF.

The CDR3 DNA sequence: TGCAGCGTTGTGGACAGAAGCTCCTACGAGCAGTACTTC. Translated, it gives CSVVDRSSYEQYF. The V call is TRBV29-1, the J call TRBJ2-7, with D perhaps TRBD1 (6 bases). Germline lookup yields CDR1 SQVTM and CDR2 ANQGSEA. This CDR3 comprises 13 residues. V was pared by 4 bases and J by 0 bases, with 10 bases between.

This clone was picked up a small number of times. The V call is TRBV7-2, the J call TRBJ2-5; TRBD2 agrees at 12 bases. Germline values: CDR1 SGHTA, CDR2 FQGNSA. The CDR3 loop spans 16 amino acids. Losses at the gene ends were 1 base for V and 1 base for J; bases not matched to a gene: 1. CDR3 sequence (DNA): TGTGCCAGCAGCTTAGGACTAGCGGGAGCCCAAGAGACCCAGTACTTC. Amino acid sequence: CASSLGLAGAQETQYF.

This chain joins TRBV5-8 and TRBJ1-5, with a possible D match to TRBD1 (5 bases). This CDR3 spans 13 amino acids. V was shortened by 1 base and J by 7 bases, with 9 bases between the two germline ends. Germline loops: CDR1 SGHTS, CDR2 YDEGEE. CDR3 sequence (DNA): TGTGCCAGCAGCTTGAGGGGTTTCCAGCCCCAGCATTTT. It is translated as CASSLRGFQPQHF.

V is TRBV28 and J is TRBJ1-2, with D uncertain. Germline lookup yields CDR1 MDHEN and CDR2 SYDVKM. The length of the CDR3 is 13 residues. The germline V and J ends were trimmed by 6 bases and 0 bases, with 8 bases remaining between them. The CDR3 bases are TGTGCCAGCAGACAAATGCCTAACTATGGCTACACCTTC. Translating gives CASRQMPNYGYTF.

The rearrangement links TRBV4-3 to TRBJ2-7; TRBD1 agrees at 9 bases. The CDR3 totals 15 residues. Germline loops: CDR1 LGHNA, CDR2 YSLEER. Trimming cost V 1 base and J 2 bases; bases outside gene matches: 3. In DNA, the CDR3 is TGCGCCAGCAGCCAAGCAGACAGGGGGGCCTACGAGCAGTACTTC. Translation gives CASSQADRGAYEQYF.